The source of this TCR beta chain is a study of OX40 agonist ivuxolimab in advanced cancers. Regarding the study as a whole: Blood T cells, both CD4+ and CD8+, expanded clonally by week 6 at 0.1 to 3.0 mg/kg.

Turning to this clone: The target antigen is unknown.

Some clones are missing from TCRdb's copy, which holds only in-frame ones; the method was immunoSEQ multiplex PCR. The sample comprises tens of thousands of clones, 80% to 90% of which are singletons, and more than 0.8% rests with the top ten. Germline V lookup: CDR1 SEHNR, CDR2 FQNEAQ (reference sequence). Trimming cost V 5 bases and J 1 base, with 8 bases left between them. The CDR3 has 14 residues. The V gene is TRBV7-9, the J gene TRBJ2-2; no definite D call. The clonotype comes from an adult with an advanced solid tumor such as melanoma, head and neck, liver or kidney cancer. Sequencing used CD4+ or CD8+ T cells sorted from blood, obtained in a trial of the OX40 agonist ivuxolimab. The CDR3 protein is CASSPALNTGELFF. The CDR3 DNA reads TGTGCCAGCAGCCCCGCCCTGAACACCGGGGAGCTGTTTTTT.